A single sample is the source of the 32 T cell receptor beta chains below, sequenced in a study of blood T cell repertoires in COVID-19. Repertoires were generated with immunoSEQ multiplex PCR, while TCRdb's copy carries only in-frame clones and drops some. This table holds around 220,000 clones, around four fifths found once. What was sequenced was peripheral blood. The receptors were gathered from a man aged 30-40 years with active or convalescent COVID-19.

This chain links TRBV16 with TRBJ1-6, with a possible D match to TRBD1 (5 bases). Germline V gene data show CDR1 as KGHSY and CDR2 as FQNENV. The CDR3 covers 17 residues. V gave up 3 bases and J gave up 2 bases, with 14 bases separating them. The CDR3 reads CASSQSAQGPYNSPLHF. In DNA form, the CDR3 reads TGTGCCAGCAGCCAGAGCGCGCAGGGCCCCTATAATTCACCCCTCCACTTT.

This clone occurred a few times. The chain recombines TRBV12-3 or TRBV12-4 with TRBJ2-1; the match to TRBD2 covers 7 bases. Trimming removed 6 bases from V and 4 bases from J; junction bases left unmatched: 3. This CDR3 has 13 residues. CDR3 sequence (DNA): TGTGCCAGCAGGGCGGGGGAGTACAATGAGCAGTTCTTC. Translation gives CASRAGEYNEQFF.

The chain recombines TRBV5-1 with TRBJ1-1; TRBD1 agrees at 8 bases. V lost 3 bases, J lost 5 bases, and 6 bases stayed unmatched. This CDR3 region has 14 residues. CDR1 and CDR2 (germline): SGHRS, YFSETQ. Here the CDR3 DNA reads TGCGCCAGCAGCTCCGGACAGGGAAGGACTGAAGCTTTCTTT. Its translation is CASSSGQGRTEAFF.

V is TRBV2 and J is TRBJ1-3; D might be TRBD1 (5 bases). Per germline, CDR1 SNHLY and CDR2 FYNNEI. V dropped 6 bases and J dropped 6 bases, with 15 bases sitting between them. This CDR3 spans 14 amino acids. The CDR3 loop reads CASRGDLLENTIYF. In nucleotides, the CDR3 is TGTGCCAGCAGGGGGGACTTACTAGAAAACACCATATATTTT.

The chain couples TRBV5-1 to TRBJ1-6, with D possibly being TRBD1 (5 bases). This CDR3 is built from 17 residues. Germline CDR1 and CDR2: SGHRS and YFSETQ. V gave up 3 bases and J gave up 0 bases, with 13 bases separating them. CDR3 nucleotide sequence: TGCGCCAGCAGCTCTTCAGGGCTAAGCTCCTATAATTCACCCCTCCACTTT. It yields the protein CASSSSGLSSYNSPLHF.

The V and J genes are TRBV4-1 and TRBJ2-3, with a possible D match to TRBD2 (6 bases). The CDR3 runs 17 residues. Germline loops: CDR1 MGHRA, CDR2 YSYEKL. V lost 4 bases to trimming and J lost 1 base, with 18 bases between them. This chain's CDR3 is CASSPSGAGGGTDTQYF. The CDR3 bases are TGCGCCAGCAGCCCTTCCGGAGCCGGGGGTGGCACAGATACGCAGTATTTT.

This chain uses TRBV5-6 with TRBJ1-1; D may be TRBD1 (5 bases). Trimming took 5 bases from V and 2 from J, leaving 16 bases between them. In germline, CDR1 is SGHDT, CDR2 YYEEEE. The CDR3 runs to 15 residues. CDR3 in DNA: TGTGCCAGCAGTCTTTGGGGCCAGGTTAACACTGAAGCTTTCTTT. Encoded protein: CASSLWGQVNTEAFF.

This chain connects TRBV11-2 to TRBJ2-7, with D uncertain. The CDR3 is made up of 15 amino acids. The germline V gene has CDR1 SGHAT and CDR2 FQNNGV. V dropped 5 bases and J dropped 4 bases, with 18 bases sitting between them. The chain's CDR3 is CASSPAQRSPYEQYF. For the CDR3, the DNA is TGTGCCAGCAGCCCAGCCCAAAGGAGCCCTTACGAGCAGTACTTC.

The CDR3 region is CSVGTSVQGNIQYF. CDR3 DNA sequence: TGCAGCGTCGGGACTAGCGTCCAGGGGAACATTCAGTACTTC. The rearrangement links TRBV29-1 to TRBJ2-4, with 10 nucleotides matching TRBD2. From germline, CDR1 is SQVTM and CDR2 ANQGSEA. The CDR3 spans 14 residues. V lost 6 bases to trimming and J lost 7 bases; unmatched junction nucleotides: 9. Variable domain in full (rest from reference TRBV29-1 and TRBJ2-4): SAVISQKPSRDICQRGTSLTIQCQVDSQVTMMFWYRQQPGQSLTLIATANQGSEATYESGFVIDKFPISRPNLTFSTLTVSNMSPEDSSIYLCSVGTSVQGNIQYFGAGTRLSVL.

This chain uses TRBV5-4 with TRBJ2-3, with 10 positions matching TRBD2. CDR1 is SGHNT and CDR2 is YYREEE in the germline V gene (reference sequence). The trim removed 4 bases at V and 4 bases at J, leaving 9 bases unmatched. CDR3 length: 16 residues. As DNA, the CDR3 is TGTGCCAGCAGCCGCCGTGCCGGGACTAGCGCAGATACGCAGTATTTT. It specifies CASSRRAGTSADTQYF. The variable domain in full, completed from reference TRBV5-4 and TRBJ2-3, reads ETGVTQSPTHLIKTRGQQVTLRCSSQSGHNTVSWYQQALGQGPQFIFQYYREEENGRGNFPPRFSGLQFPNYSSELNVNALELDDSALYLCASSRRAGTSADTQYFGPGTRLTVL.

The CDR3 protein is CASSHRGVNEKLFF. The CDR3 nucleotides are TGTGCCAGCAGCCACAGAGGAGTTAATGAAAAACTGTTTTTT. The genes are TRBV14 and TRBJ1-4, with D hard to call. This CDR3 is 14 amino acids long. V was pared by 3 bases and J by 4 bases, with 9 bases between. Germline V lookup: CDR1 SGHDN, CDR2 FVKESK. The complete variable domain, with remaining parts taken from reference TRBV14 and TRBJ1-4, reads EAGVTQFPSHSVIEKGQTVTLRCDPISGHDNLYWYRRVMGKEIKFLLHFVKESKQDESGMPNNRFLAERTGGTYSTLKVQPAELEDSGVYFCASSHRGVNEKLFFGSGTQLSVL.

The CDR3 here is CASSVQGGLPNEKLFF. The CDR3 DNA reads TGTGCCAGCAGCGTACAAGGGGGTCTACCCAATGAAAAACTGTTTTTT. The genes are TRBV7-9 and TRBJ1-4, with D perhaps TRBD1 (6 bases). V was shortened by 5 bases and J by 5 bases, with 18 bases between the two germline ends. This CDR3 has 16 residues. Germline loops: CDR1 SEHNR, CDR2 FQNEAQ (reference sequence).

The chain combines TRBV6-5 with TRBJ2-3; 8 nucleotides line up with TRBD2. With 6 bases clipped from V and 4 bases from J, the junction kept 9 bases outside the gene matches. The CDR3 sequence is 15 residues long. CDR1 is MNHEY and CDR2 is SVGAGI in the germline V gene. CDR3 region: CASSGGAGVPDTQYF. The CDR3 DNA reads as TGTGCCAGCAGCGGGGGGGCAGGGGTGCCAGATACGCAGTATTTT.

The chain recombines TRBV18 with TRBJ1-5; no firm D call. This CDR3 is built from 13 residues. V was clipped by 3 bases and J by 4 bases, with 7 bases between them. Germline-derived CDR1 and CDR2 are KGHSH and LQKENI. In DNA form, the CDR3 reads TGTGCCAGCTCACCCTCCCTAAATCAGCCCCAGCATTTT. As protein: CASSPSLNQPQHF.

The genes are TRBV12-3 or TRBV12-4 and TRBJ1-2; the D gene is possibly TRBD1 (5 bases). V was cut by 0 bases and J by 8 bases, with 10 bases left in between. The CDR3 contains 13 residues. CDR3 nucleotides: TGTGCCAGCAGTTTAGCTCCTGGGGGGGGCTACACCTTC. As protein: CASSLAPGGGYTF.

Here the CDR3 DNA reads TGCGCCAGCAGTGTAAAACAGCCTCCTAACTGGGTAAGTAACTCTGAAGCTTTCTTT. Its protein product is CASSVKQPPNWVSNSEAFF. This rearrangement joins TRBV10-1 to TRBJ1-1; D remains ambiguous. Germline V gene lookup returns CDR1 WNHNN and CDR2 SYGVQD (reference sequence). This CDR3 is 19 amino acids long. Trimming shortened V by 4 bases and J by 6 bases, and 30 bases separated the two germline ends.

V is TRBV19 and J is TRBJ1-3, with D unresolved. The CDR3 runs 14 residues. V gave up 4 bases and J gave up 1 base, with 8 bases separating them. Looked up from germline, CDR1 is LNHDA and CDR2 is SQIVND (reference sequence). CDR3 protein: CASSTVASGNTIYF. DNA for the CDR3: TGTGCCAGTAGTACGGTAGCTTCTGGAAACACCATATATTTT.

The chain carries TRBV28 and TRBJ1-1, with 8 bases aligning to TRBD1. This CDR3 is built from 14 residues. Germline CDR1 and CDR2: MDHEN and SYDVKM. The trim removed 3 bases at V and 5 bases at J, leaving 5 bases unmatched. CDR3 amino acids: CASSFQGARTEAFF. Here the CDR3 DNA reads TGTGCCAGCAGTTTCCAGGGGGCGCGGACTGAAGCTTTCTTT.

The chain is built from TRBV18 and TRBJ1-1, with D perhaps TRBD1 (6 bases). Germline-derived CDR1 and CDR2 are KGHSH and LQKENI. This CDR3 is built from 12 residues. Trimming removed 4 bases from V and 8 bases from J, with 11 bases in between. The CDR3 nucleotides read TGTGCCAGCTCACTTCTACAGGGAGAAGCTTTCTTT. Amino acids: CASSLLQGEAFF.

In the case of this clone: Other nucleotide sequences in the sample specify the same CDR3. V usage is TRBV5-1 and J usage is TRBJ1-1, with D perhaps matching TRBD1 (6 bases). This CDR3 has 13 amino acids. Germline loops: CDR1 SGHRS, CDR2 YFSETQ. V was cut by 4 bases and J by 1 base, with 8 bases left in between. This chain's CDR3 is CASSLQGNTEAFF. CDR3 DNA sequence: TGCGCCAGCAGCCTACAGGGGAACACTGAAGCTTTCTTT.

The CDR3 reads CASSVAPVNTEAFF. DNA of the CDR3: TGTGCCAGCAGCGTAGCTCCAGTGAACACTGAAGCTTTCTTT. The chain couples TRBV9 to TRBJ1-1; no firm D call. Trimming shortened V by 0 bases and J by 0 bases, and 6 bases separated the two germline ends. CDR1 SGDLS and CDR2 YYNGEE come from the germline V gene. The CDR3 spans 14 residues. Combining the CDR3 with reference TRBV9 and TRBJ1-1 gives the whole variable domain DSGVTQTPKHLITATGQRVTLRCSPRSGDLSVYWYQQSLDQGLQFLIQYYNGEERAKGNILERFSAQQFPDLHSELNLSSLELGDSALYFCASSVAPVNTEAFFGQGTRLTVV.

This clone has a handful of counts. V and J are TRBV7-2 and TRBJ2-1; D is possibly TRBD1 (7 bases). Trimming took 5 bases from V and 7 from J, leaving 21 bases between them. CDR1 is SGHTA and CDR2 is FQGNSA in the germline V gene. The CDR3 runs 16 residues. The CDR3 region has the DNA TGTGCCAGCAGCCCCCCTGGGACTCTCAGGGGGAATGAGCAGTTCTTC. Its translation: CASSPPGTLRGNEQFF.

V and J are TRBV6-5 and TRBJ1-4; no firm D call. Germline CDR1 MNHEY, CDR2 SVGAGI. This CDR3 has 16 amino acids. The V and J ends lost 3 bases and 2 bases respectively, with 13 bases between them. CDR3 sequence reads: CASSYTSLATNEKLFF. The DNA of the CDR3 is TGTGCCAGCAGTTATACATCTTTAGCGACTAATGAAAAACTGTTTTTT.

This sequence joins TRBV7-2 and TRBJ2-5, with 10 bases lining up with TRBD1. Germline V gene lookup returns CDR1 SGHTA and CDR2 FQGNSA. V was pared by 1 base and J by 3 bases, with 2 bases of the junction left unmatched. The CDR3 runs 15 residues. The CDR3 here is CASSLGGTGEETQYF. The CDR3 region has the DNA TGTGCCAGCAGCTTAGGGGGGACAGGGGAAGAGACCCAGTACTTC.

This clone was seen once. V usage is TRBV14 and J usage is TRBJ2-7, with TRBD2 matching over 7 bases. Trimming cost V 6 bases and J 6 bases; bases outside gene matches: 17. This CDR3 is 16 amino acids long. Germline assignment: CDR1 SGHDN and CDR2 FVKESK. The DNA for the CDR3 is TGTGCCAGCAGTTTAGAGACTAGCTACCCTTTCAGCGAGCAGTACTTC. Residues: CASSLETSYPFSEQYF.

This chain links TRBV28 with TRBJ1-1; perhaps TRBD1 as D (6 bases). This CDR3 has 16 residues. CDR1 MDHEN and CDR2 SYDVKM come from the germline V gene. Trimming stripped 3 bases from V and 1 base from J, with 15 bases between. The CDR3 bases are TGTGCCAGCAGTTTCGGTTCGAGGACAGCGAACACTGAAGCTTTCTTT. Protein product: CASSFGSRTANTEAFF.

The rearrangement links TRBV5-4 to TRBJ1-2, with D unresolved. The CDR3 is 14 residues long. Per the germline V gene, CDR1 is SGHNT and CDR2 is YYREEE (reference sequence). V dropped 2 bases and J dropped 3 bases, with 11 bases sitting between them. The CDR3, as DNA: TGTGCCAGCAGCTTTGGGCAGTACTACTATGGCTACACCTTC. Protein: CASSFGQYYYGYTF.

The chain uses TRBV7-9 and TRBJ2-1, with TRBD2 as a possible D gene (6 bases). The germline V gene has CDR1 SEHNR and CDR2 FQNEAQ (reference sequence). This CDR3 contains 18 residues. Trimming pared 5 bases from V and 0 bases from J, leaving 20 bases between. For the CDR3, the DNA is TGTGCCAGCAGCCCACCCGCGGGGCCCATGAGCTCCTACAATGAGCAGTTCTTC. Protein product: CASSPPAGPMSSYNEQFF.

The CDR3 sequence: CATSEGGKEEKLFF. Written as DNA, the CDR3 is TGTGCCACCTCCGAAGGAGGAAAAGAGGAAAAACTGTTTTTT. The chain uses TRBV28 and TRBJ1-4; D unclear. CDR1 MDHEN and CDR2 SYDVKM come from the germline V gene. Trimming removed 10 bases from V and 8 bases from J, with 20 bases in between. This CDR3 has 14 amino acids.

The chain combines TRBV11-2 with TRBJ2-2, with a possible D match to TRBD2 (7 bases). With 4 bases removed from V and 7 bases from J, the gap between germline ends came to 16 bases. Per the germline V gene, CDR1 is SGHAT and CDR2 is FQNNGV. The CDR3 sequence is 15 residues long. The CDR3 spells CASSSTRGARGELFF. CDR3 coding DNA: TGTGCCAGCAGCTCCACCCGGGGGGCCCGCGGGGAGCTGTTTTTT. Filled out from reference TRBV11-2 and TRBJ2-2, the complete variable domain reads EAGVAQSPRYKIIEKRQSVAFWCNPISGHATLYWYQQILGQGPKLLIQFQNNGVVDDSQLPKDRFSAERLKGVDSTLKIQPAKLEDSAVYLCASSSTRGARGELFFGEGSRLTVL.

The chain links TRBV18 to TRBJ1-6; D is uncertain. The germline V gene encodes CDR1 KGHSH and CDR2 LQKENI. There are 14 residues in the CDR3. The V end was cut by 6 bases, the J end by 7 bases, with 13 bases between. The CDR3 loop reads CASSQDWRNSPLHF. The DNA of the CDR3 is TGTGCCAGCTCCCAAGACTGGAGGAATTCACCCCTCCACTTT.

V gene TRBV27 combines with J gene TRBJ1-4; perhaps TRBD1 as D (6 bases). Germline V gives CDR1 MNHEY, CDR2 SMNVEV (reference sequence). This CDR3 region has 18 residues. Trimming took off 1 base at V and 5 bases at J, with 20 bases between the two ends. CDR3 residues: CASSLFGAVGQTNEKLFF. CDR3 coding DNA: TGTGCCAGCAGTTTATTTGGGGCGGTCGGACAGACGAATGAAAAACTGTTTTTT.